The next 26 T cell receptor beta chains were all read from a single sample in a study of T cells in Graves' hyperthyroidism and ophthalmopathy. Amplification targeted TCR beta CDR3 regions from RNA transcripts. In the first-round RT-PCR of the TCR CDR3, the HTBI primer set was used. TCRdb analysed the multiplex PCR reads with MiXCR anew, one entry per CDR3 protein. The sample includes about 350,000 distinct CDR3 sequences, about 15% of them seen just once. Sequenced input: blood. All receptors derive from a woman between 25 and 40 years old with Graves' hyperthyroidism.

This clonotype was counted a few times. The rearrangement uses TRBV28 and TRBJ2-5, with a possible D match to TRBD1 (6 bases). The germline V gene encodes CDR1 MDHEN and CDR2 SYDVKM. Trimming took off 6 bases at V and 1 base at J, with 15 bases between the two ends. The CDR3 sequence is 15 residues long. As DNA, the CDR3 is TGTGCCAGCAGCCGACAGAAGGACAGCCAAGAGACCCAGTACTTC. Translating gives CASSRQKDSQETQYF.

This rearrangement joins TRBV20-1 to TRBJ2-1; 9 bases map to TRBD2. The CDR3 extends over 15 amino acids. Germline loops: CDR1 DFQATT, CDR2 SNEGSKA (reference sequence). V lost 0 bases to trimming and J lost 6 bases; unmatched junction nucleotides: 6. The CDR3 is CSARDGTSRLNEQFF. DNA for the CDR3: TGCAGTGCTAGAGATGGGACTAGCCGACTCAATGAGCAGTTCTTC.

This clonotype came up a few times. This chain links TRBV6-9 with TRBJ1-1; D might be TRBD1 (6 bases). CDR1 and CDR2 (germline): MNHGY, SVAAGI. This CDR3 comprises 15 residues. V dropped 3 bases and J dropped 6 bases, with 17 bases sitting between them. CDR3 coding DNA: TGTGCCAGCAGTTACCCCCCAGGGGAGGATGCTGAAGCTTTCTTT. This translates into CASSYPPGEDAEAFF.

This clonotype showed up many times. The chain carries TRBV7-2 and TRBJ2-7; TRBD2 agrees at 8 bases. The CDR3 spans 14 residues. V trimming: 3 bases; J trimming: 1 base; junction bases outside the gene matches: 2. Germline lookup yields CDR1 SGHTA and CDR2 FQGNSA. CDR3: CASSLGLESYEQYF. The DNA for the CDR3 is TGTGCCAGCAGCTTGGGACTAGAGTCCTACGAGCAGTACTTC.

This clonotype was counted only a few times. The chain joins TRBV6-2 or TRBV6-3 to TRBJ2-7, with no clear D. The germline V gene encodes CDR1 MNHEY and CDR2 SVGEGT. Trimming took off 6 bases at V and 3 bases at J, with 6 bases between the two ends. CDR3 length: 11 amino acids. The CDR3 protein is CASRQFYEQYF. The CDR3 DNA is TGTGCCAGCAGACAGTTCTACGAGCAGTACTTC.

This clonotype has ten or more counts. This sequence joins TRBV28 and TRBJ2-5; no clear D gene. The V gene's germline CDR1 is MDHEN and CDR2 SYDVKM. The CDR3 contains 11 residues. The V gene lost 6 bases and the J gene lost 2 bases, with 4 bases spanning the gap. The CDR3 DNA sequence: TGTGCCAGCAGCTTTCAAGAGACCCAGTACTTC. Its translation is CASSFQETQYF. The full variable domain, with the rest looked up from reference TRBV28 and TRBJ2-5, is DVKVTQSSRYLVKRTGEKVFLECVQDMDHENMFWYRQDPGLGLRLIYFSYDVKMKEKGDIPEGYSVSREKKERFSLILESASTNQTSMYLCASSFQETQYFGPGTRLLVL.

The chain uses TRBV20-1 and TRBJ1-5; 7 nucleotides match TRBD1. Germline values: CDR1 DFQATT, CDR2 SNEGSKA (reference sequence). The CDR3 is 16 amino acids. V shed 0 bases, J shed 0 bases, and the junction held 5 bases outside the gene matches. CDR3 region: CSAREGQHYSNQPQHF. CDR3 nucleotides: TGCAGTGCTAGAGAGGGACAGCACTATAGCAATCAGCCCCAGCATTTT.

This clonotype was counted ten times or more. The V call is TRBV28, the J call TRBJ1-1; D unclear. With 4 bases removed from V and 5 bases from J, the gap between germline ends came to 14 bases. The CDR3 sequence is 14 residues long. In germline, CDR1 is MDHEN, CDR2 SYDVKM. CDR3 in DNA: TGTGCCAGCAGTTCTCGCAGGCTCAGAACTGAAGCTTTCTTT. Its translation is CASSSRRLRTEAFF.

This clonotype was counted a few times. The V gene is TRBV30, the J gene TRBJ2-1; D not certain. Germline CDR1 is GTSNPN and CDR2 is SVGIG (reference sequence). V was cut by 1 base and J by 6 bases, with 4 bases left in between. This CDR3 is 11 amino acids long. The CDR3 bases are TGTGCCTGGAGTGGGATCAATGAGCAGTTCTTC. It yields the protein CAWSGINEQFF.

The chain recombines TRBV7-9 with TRBJ2-4; possibly TRBD1 for D (6 bases). CDR3 size: 12 residues. The V end was cut by 8 bases, the J end by 7 bases, with 12 bases between. In germline, CDR1 is SEHNR, CDR2 FQNEAQ (reference sequence). The CDR3 DNA follows: TGTGCCAGCGCAGGACAGATGAACATTCAGTACTTC. It is translated as CASAGQMNIQYF.

The table lists this clonotype with a few counts. The V gene is TRBV19, the J gene TRBJ2-6; D might be TRBD1 or TRBD2, each matching 5 bases. CDR1 is LNHDA and CDR2 is SQIVND in the germline V gene (reference sequence). The CDR3 is made up of 17 amino acids. V lost 3 bases and J 0 bases, leaving 12 bases between the germline ends. As DNA, the CDR3 is TGTGCCAGTAGTATCTCGGGGACCGCCTCTGGGGCCAACGTCCTGACTTTC. This encodes CASSISGTASGANVLTF.

There are many counts of this clonotype. The chain employs TRBV28 and TRBJ2-4; TRBD1 matches 7 bases. V dropped 4 bases and J dropped 0; count of bases not matched to a gene: 6. Looked up from germline, CDR1 is MDHEN and CDR2 is SYDVKM. The CDR3 totals 16 residues. The CDR3 bases are TGTGCCAGCAGTTCCGTGGACAGGTTAGCCAAAAACATTCAGTACTTC. This codes for CASSSVDRLAKNIQYF.

V gene TRBV4-1 combines with J gene TRBJ1-2; D is ambiguous. V was pared by 0 bases and J by 4 bases, with 9 bases between. Germline CDR1 and CDR2: MGHRA and YSYEKL. The CDR3 has 14 amino acids. CDR3 amino acids: CASSQELISYGYTF. For the CDR3, the DNA is TGCGCCAGCAGCCAAGAGCTCATTAGCTATGGCTACACCTTC.

This clonotype was detected ten times or more. The DNA of the CDR3 is TGTGCCAGCAGATTCGGACTAGGGGAGCGTGAGCAGTTCTTC. It encodes CASRFGLGEREQFF. This chain connects TRBV6-1 to TRBJ2-1; 7 nucleotides line up with TRBD2. Germline CDR1 and CDR2: MNHNS and SASEGT. The V segment lost 6 bases and the J segment 9 bases; nucleotides outside the gene matches: 11. The CDR3 has 14 amino acids.

This clonotype was counted many times. This chain links TRBV9 with TRBJ1-2, with 9 bases lining up with TRBD1. Germline values: CDR1 SGDLS, CDR2 YYNGEE. This CDR3 has 15 residues. The V gene end was trimmed by 3 bases and the J gene end by 5 bases; junction bases not matched to a gene: 8. CDR3 region: CASSAGHDRGYGYTF. The CDR3, as DNA: TGTGCCAGCAGCGCCGGACACGACAGGGGGTATGGCTACACCTTC.

This CDR3 reads CAWSTSFSYNEQFF. Here the CDR3 DNA reads TGTGCCTGGAGTACTAGTTTCTCCTACAATGAGCAGTTCTTC. This chain links TRBV30 with TRBJ2-1, with D possibly matching TRBD2 (5 bases). CDR1 is GTSNPN, CDR2 SVGIG, per germline (reference sequence). The CDR3 has 14 residues. V was pared by 2 bases and J by 0 bases, with 8 bases between.

To note about this clonotype: Lacking the conserved final phenylalanine or tryptophan, this CDR3 likely reflects a read error. J is TRBJ1-2 and V is TRBV19, with TRBD1 identical over 8 bases. The CDR3 has 14 amino acids. Germline CDR1 reads LNHDA; CDR2 reads SQIVND (reference sequence). Trimming cost V 5 bases and J 2 bases; bases outside gene matches: 4. For the CDR3, the DNA is TGTGCCAGTAGTGCCGGACAGGGAAACTATGGCTACACCTCC. This codes for CASSAGQGNYGYTS.

This clonotype was seen ten or more times. The genes are TRBV20-1 and TRBJ2-7; possible D gene TRBD1, 6 bases. V dropped 3 bases and J dropped 3 bases, with 21 bases sitting between them. Germline V gives CDR1 DFQATT, CDR2 SNEGSKA (reference sequence). The CDR3 sequence is 16 residues long. The CDR3 region is CSASFETQGWYYEQYF. As DNA, the CDR3 is TGCAGTGCTAGTTTCGAGACCCAGGGGTGGTACTACGAGCAGTACTTC.

The J gene is TRBJ2-7, the V gene TRBV5-4; D unclear. Germline CDR1 and CDR2: SGHNT and YYREEE (reference sequence). There are 11 residues in the CDR3. Trimming cost V 4 bases and J 3 bases, with 5 bases left between them. This CDR3 reads CASSKDYEQYF. CDR3 coding DNA: TGTGCCAGCAGCAAGGACTACGAGCAGTACTTC.

Ten or more counts support this clonotype. The chain links TRBV20-1 to TRBJ2-2; TRBD1 aligns across 7 bases. The germline CDR1 and CDR2 sequences are DFQATT and SNEGSKA (reference sequence). The CDR3 is 12 residues long. V shed 6 bases and J 7 bases; nucleotides not matched to a gene: 5. The CDR3 sequence is CSARTGVGELFF. DNA for the CDR3: TGCAGTGCACGCACAGGGGTCGGGGAGCTGTTTTTT.

This clonotype was counted only a few times. The chain combines TRBV10-3 with TRBJ2-7; D uncertain. The V gene lost 2 bases and the J gene lost 5 bases, with 10 bases spanning the gap. Germline V lookup: CDR1 ENHRY, CDR2 SYGVKD. The length of the CDR3 is 13 residues. This CDR3 reads CAISEPTPHEQYF. CDR3 in DNA: TGTGCCATCAGTGAGCCCACGCCCCACGAGCAGTACTTC.

This clonotype was seen ten or more times. The chain has TRBV20-1 and TRBJ1-1, with 9 bases matching TRBD1. Germline values: CDR1 DFQATT, CDR2 SNEGSKA (reference sequence). Trimming took 6 bases from V and 4 from J; bases not matched to a gene: 6. This CDR3 has 13 amino acids. CDR3 bases: TGCAGTGCAGAGGCGGGACAGGGCACTGAAGCTTTCTTT. Protein sequence: CSAEAGQGTEAFF.

This chain uses TRBV20-1 with TRBJ2-1; TRBD2 matches 8 bases. V lost 4 bases and J lost 10; bases outside the gene matches: 12. The CDR3 is 14 amino acids. The germline gives CDR1 DFQATT, CDR2 SNEGSKA (reference sequence). CDR3 coding DNA: TGCAGTGCTAACATTCCAGCGGGAGTGAGGGAGCAGTTCTTC. It codes for CSANIPAGVREQFF.

Many counts were recorded for this clonotype. J is TRBJ1-6 and V is TRBV20-1; D is undetermined. The length of the CDR3 is 13 residues. V was clipped by 1 base and J by 11 bases, with 12 bases between them. Germline V gene data show CDR1 as DFQATT and CDR2 as SNEGSKA (reference sequence). CDR3 coding DNA: TGCAGTGCTAGAGTCGATCCCAGTGCACCCCTCCACTTT. This encodes CSARVDPSAPLHF.

This chain uses TRBV6-1 with TRBJ2-7; D tentatively reads TRBD1 or TRBD2 (5 bases each). The germline CDR1 and CDR2 sequences are MNHNS and SASEGT. Trimming left V 8 bases short and J 2 bases short, with 16 bases between. CDR3 length equals 14 residues. The CDR3 DNA sequence: TGTGCCAGCCAACGGATTGTGGGGGCCTACGAGCAGTACTTC. Its protein is CASQRIVGAYEQYF.

This clonotype appeared many times. This rearrangement joins TRBV12-5 to TRBJ2-5, with 9 bases lining up with TRBD2. V shed 6 bases and J 4 bases; nucleotides not matched to a gene: 6. From germline, CDR1 is LGHNT and CDR2 FRNRAP. This CDR3 is 14 amino acids long. In nucleotides, the CDR3 is TGTGCTAGTGGAAGCGGAGCGGGGGGAGAGACCCAGTACTTC. Translated: CASGSGAGGETQYF.